Listed below are T cell receptor beta chains from one sample, sequenced in a study of molecular identifiers for immune sequencing clone quantification. TCRdb itself ran the PCR reads through MiXCR, one entry per CDR3 protein. In the table there are nearly 650,000 distinct CDR3 sequences, around 25% of which are singletons. Sequenced sample: naive CD8+ T cells from blood, with Jurkat cell RNA spiked in. The receptors shown here come from a human donor in good health. Some libraries in this study had Jurkat cell RNA spiked in. Both conserved end residues are part of each CDR3.

j_call: TRBJ2-7; v_call: TRBV30; cdr3_aa: CAWSELRGAYEQYF
j_call: TRBJ2-5; v_call: TRBV7-2; cdr3_aa: CASSLDGTQTQYF
j_call: TRBJ2-1; v_call: TRBV4-3; cdr3_aa: CASSQDASGAYNEQFF
j_call: TRBJ2-1; v_call: TRBV7-8; cdr3_aa: CASLGVPSEQFF
j_call: TRBJ1-1; v_call: TRBV6-2/TRBV6-3; cdr3_aa: CASSYPMNTEAFF
j_call: TRBJ2-2; v_call: TRBV5-1; cdr3_aa: CASRPPGLATNTGELLF
j_call: TRBJ2-3; v_call: TRBV19; cdr3_aa: CASSIGLAGRTDTQYF
j_call: TRBJ1-2; v_call: TRBV27; cdr3_aa: CASSPTGLVDYGYTF
j_call: TRBJ1-5; v_call: TRBV6-1; cdr3_aa: CASSTDRFSNQPQHF
j_call: TRBJ2-3; v_call: TRBV7-8; cdr3_aa: CASSLASDRGTDTQYF
j_call: TRBJ1-5; v_call: TRBV27; cdr3_aa: CASSFLSNQPQHF
j_call: TRBJ2-7; v_call: TRBV7-9; cdr3_aa: CASSFQGNPYEQYF
j_call: TRBJ1-1; v_call: TRBV5-1; cdr3_aa: CASSLEPHGVNTEAFF